The source of this T cell receptor (beta chain) is a study of prognosis after radiotherapy for stage I lung cancer. Whole-study context: Nobody among the patients got concurrent therapy with stereotactic body radiotherapy.

Genomic DNA yielded TCR beta CDR3, amplified by two-round multiplex PCR. Gene-specific TRBV and TRBJ primers were used in PCR round one. TCRdb used MiXCR to reprocess the multiplex PCR reads, holding one entry per CDR3 protein. The sample lists fewer than 30,000 distinct CDR3 sequences, approximately 31% seen once, with roughly a third in the top ten. This clonotype came up many times. Germline assignment: CDR1 SEHNR and CDR2 FQNEAQ (reference sequence). This CDR3 is 13 amino acids long. V dropped 3 bases and J dropped 8 bases, with 10 bases sitting between them. The chain recombines TRBV7-9 with TRBJ1-4; D possibly corresponds to TRBD1 (6 bases). This TCR derives from a donor over 45 with non-small cell lung cancer. The sample in question was PBMCs, obtained before or after stereotactic body radiation therapy (not recorded which). The CDR3 loop reads CASSLGAREKLFF. The CDR3 bases are TGTGCCAGCAGCTTGGGGGCTAGAGAAAAACTGTTTTTT.